This TCR beta chain was observed in a study of radiotherapy plus CTLA-4 blockade in lung cancer. On the study more broadly: Disease control reached 30% to 35%, with objective responses in under 20%.

Chemo-refractory metastatic non-small-cell lung cancer patients were treated with focal radiation plus CTLA-4 blockade with ipilimumab. General study results and limits: Once radiotherapy plus ipilimumab had been given, TCR clones derived from tumor expanded in blood. Reports state that early shifts in blood T cell clones, with interferon-beta, best predicted response.

Method: immunoSEQ multiplex PCR; TCRdb's copy keeps in-frame clones and lacks some. Of some 52,000 clones in the sample, approximately 79% are singletons; the top ten hold 2.5% to 3.5%. In the case of this clone: The antigen is undetermined.

CDR1 SGHNT and CDR2 YYREEE come from the germline V gene (reference sequence). This CDR3 has 17 residues. J gave up 5 bases and V 2 bases, and 14 bases lay outside the gene matches. The source material was peripheral blood, sampled from a patient treated with radiotherapy plus ipilimumab. This chain connects TRBV5-4 to TRBJ2-5; 8 bases agree with TRBD2. This receptor was taken from a human donor with non-small cell lung cancer who had a partial response to radiotherapy plus ipilimumab. CDR3 in amino acids: CASSFRRGAGVGETQYF. The CDR3 DNA reads as TGTGCCAGCAGCTTCCGGAGGGGAGCGGGGGTTGGCGAGACCCAGTACTTC.